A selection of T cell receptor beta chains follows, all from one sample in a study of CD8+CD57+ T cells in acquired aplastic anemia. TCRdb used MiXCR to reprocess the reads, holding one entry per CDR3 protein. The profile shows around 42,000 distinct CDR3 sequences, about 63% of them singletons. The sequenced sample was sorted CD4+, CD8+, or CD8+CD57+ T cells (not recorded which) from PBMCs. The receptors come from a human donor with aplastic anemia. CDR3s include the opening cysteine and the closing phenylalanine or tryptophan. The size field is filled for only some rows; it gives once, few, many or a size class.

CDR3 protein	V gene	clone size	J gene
CASSERADTQYF	TRBV2	NA	TRBJ2-3
CSVPDRETYEQYF	TRBV29-1	NA	TRBJ2-7
CASSEAPDTQYF	TRBV2	NA	TRBJ2-3
CSVGGLSSYNEQFF	TRBV29-1	NA	TRBJ2-1
CASREEGTLNYEQYF	TRBV6-1	NA	TRBJ2-7
CASSVGLLQETQYF	TRBV2	once	TRBJ2-5
CASSFGRGYYGYTF	TRBV12-3/TRBV12-4	many	TRBJ1-2
CASSLAGGPYNEQFF	TRBV7-2	once	TRBJ2-1
CASNVGLEAFF	TRBV19	NA	TRBJ1-1
CASSEWGYGNTEAFF	TRBV6-1	many	TRBJ1-1
CSASLRGGLDQYF	TRBV20-1	NA	TRBJ2-5
CASSLVPQPAVTEAFF	TRBV5-6	few	TRBJ1-1
CSGRDYLTDTQYF	TRBV20-1	few	TRBJ2-3
CATILGLSQFF	TRBV15	NA	TRBJ2-1
CASSPPGTYEQYF	TRBV7-3	once	NA
CASSAGLYEQYF	TRBV25-1	NA	TRBJ2-7